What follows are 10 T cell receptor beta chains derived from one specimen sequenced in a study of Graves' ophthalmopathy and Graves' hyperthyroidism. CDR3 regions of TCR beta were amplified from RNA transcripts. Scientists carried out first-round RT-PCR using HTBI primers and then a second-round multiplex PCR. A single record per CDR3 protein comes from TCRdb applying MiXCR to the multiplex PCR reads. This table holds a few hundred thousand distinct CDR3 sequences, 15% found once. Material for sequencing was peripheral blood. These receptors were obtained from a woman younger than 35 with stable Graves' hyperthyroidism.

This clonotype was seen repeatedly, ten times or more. Written as DNA, the CDR3 is TGTGCCAGCAGGACAGGGTCAGGGGACTCCTATAATTCACCCCTCCACTTT. It is translated as CASRTGSGDSYNSPLHF. V and J are TRBV6-1 and TRBJ1-6, with 7 bases aligning to TRBD1. The V and J ends lost 6 bases and 0 bases, in that order; junction bases with no gene match: 8. The CDR3 length is 17 residues. Looked up from germline, CDR1 is MNHNS and CDR2 is SASEGT.

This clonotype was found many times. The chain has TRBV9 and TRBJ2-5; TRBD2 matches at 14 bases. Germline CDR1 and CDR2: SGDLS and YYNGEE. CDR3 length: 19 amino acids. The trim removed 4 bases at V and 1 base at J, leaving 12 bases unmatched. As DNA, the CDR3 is TGTGCCAGCAGCCCCCGACTAGCGGGGGGGCCGAGGAGCCAAGAGACCCAGTACTTC. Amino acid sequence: CASSPRLAGGPRSQETQYF.

The CDR3 DNA sequence: TGTGCCAGCAGTTTTCAGGGGATGGACTACGAGCAGTACTTC. Amino acid sequence: CASSFQGMDYEQYF. The V and J genes are TRBV12-3 or TRBV12-4 and TRBJ2-7; D is perhaps TRBD1 (6 bases). This CDR3 contains 14 residues. Trimming removed 3 bases at V and 3 bases at J, with 12 bases between.

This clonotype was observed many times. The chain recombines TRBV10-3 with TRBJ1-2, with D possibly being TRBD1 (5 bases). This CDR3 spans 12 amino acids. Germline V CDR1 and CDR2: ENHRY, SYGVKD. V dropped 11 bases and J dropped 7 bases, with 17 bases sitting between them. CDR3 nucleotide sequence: TGTGCCGTCGCCGGGACGGGCATTGGCTACACCTTC. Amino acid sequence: CAVAGTGIGYTF.

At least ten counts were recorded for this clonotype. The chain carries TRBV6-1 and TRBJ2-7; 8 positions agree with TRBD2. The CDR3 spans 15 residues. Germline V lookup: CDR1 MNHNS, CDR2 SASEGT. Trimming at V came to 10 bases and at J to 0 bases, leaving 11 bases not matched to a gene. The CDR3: CATTYSGGSSYEQYF. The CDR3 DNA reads TGTGCCACGACCTACAGCGGGGGCAGCTCCTACGAGCAGTACTTC.

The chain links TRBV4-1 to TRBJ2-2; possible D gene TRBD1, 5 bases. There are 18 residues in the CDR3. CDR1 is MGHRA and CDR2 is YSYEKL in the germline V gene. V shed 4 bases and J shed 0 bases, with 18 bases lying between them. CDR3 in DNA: TGCGCCAGCAGCCCCATCCGTAAAGACAGAGCGAACACCGGGGAGCTGTTTTTT. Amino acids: CASSPIRKDRANTGELFF.

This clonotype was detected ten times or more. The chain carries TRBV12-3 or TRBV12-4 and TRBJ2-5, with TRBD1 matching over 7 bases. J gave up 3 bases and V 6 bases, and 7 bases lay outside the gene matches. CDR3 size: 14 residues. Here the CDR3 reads CASRQTGSEETQYF. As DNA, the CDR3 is TGTGCCAGCAGGCAGACAGGGTCCGAAGAGACCCAGTACTTC.

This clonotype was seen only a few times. CDR3 in DNA: TGTGCCAGCAGTGAAGGGGACGGTGCCCCGCGGTACACTGAAGCTTTCTTT. This sequence encodes CASSEGDGAPRYTEAFF. This chain connects TRBV2 to TRBJ1-1; D perhaps matches TRBD1 (5 bases). V lost 1 base to trimming and J lost 3 bases, with 18 bases between them. CDR3 length equals 17 residues. Germline V CDR1 and CDR2: SNHLY, FYNNEI.

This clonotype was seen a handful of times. CDR3 sequence: CASSPSLAEGETQYF. The CDR3 DNA reads as TGTGCCAGCAGCCCCTCCCTAGCGGAGGGTGAGACCCAGTACTTC. The V gene is TRBV6-1, the J gene TRBJ2-5; 7 nucleotides agree with TRBD2. There are 15 residues in the CDR3. In germline, CDR1 is MNHNS, CDR2 SASEGT. The trim removed 6 bases at V and 5 bases at J, leaving 12 bases unmatched.

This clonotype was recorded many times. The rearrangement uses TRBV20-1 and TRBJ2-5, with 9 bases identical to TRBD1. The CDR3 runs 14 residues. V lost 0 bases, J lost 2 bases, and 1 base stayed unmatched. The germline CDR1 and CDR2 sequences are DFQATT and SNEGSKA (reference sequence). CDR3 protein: CSARDGTGQETQYF. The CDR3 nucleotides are TGCAGTGCTAGAGATGGGACAGGGCAAGAGACCCAGTACTTC.